This is a list of T cell receptor beta chains from one sample in a study of regulatory T cells in long-lasting Graves disease. TCRdb recomputed calls from the multiplex PCR reads with MiXCR, one row per CDR3 protein. The sample shows 430,000 or so distinct CDR3 sequences, approximately 22% of them seen only once. The sequencing used peripheral blood mononuclear cells (PBMCs), collected when the disease was refractory, from a patient treated with antithyroid drugs. The receptor set was obtained from a female donor with Graves disease. The conserved cysteine and the conserved F or W are not part of the CDR3 here.

TRBV24-1	13	TRBJ2-5	ATSDFLDGQETQY
TRBV10-3	11	TRBJ2-5	AAGSRQGETQY
TRBV7-6	14	TRBJ2-1	ASSPSTSGGYNEQF
TRBV29-1	13	TRBJ2-3	SVDLAQTSTDTQY
TRBV12-3/TRBV12-4	12	TRBJ2-7	ASSMPGGRNEQY
TRBV19	12	TRBJ1-1	ASSSEGRAHKAF
TRBV5-6	14	TRBJ2-5	ASSHRADGFQETQY
TRBV28	14	TRBJ1-5	ASSFGSQAGNQPQH
TRBV7-6	14	TRBJ2-2	ASSLGANANTGELF
TRBV28	12	TRBJ1-6	ASSLRDHNSPLH
TRBV6-1	10	TRBJ2-7	APQGLRVEQY
TRBV3-1	12	TRBJ2-5	ASSHGTSLETQY
TRBV20-1	11	TRBJ2-7	SADGTATYEQY
TRBV6-2/TRBV6-3	13	TRBJ1-6	ASSARQGRNSPLH
TRBV11-2	12	TRBJ2-2	ASRREGGKGELF
TRBV2	11	TRBJ2-1	ASRDTQKNEQF
TRBV6-5	12	TRBJ1-2	ASSYSREYYGYT
TRBV12-3/TRBV12-4	11	TRBJ1-2	ASKDIANYGYT
TRBV20-1	15	TRBJ1-1	TPDVQGRQVSHTEAF
TRBV11-2	14	TRBJ1-1	ASSAQGAMESTEAF
TRBV19	11	TRBJ1-1	ASSMGRNTEAF
TRBV7-9	12	TRBJ2-7	ASSLGPRGYEQY
TRBV20-1	14	TRBJ1-1	SASPGQGALNTEAF
TRBV2	12	TRBJ1-4	ARAGGRGGKKLF
TRBV10-3	13	TRBJ1-2	AISETTGSVYGYT
TRBV20-1	11	TRBJ1-1	SARPYMNTEAF
TRBV30	9	TRBJ2-3	ACPRGDTQY
TRBV10-3	13	TRBJ2-4	AISESEGADNIQY
TRBV27	10	TRBJ1-1	ASSLGGGVAF
TRBV5-1	15	TRBJ1-4	ASSLAWTGVLNEKLF
TRBV12-3/TRBV12-4	14	TRBJ2-5	ASSRRWQALTETQY
TRBV5-1	14	TRBJ2-2	ASSMGASGSPGELF
TRBV20-1	13	TRBJ2-5	SARATGGEIETQY
TRBV6-1	9	TRBJ1-1	ASSDFVEAF
TRBV30	11	TRBJ1-1	AWDRGVNTEAF
TRBV2	14	TRBJ2-7	ASSQEETSVVYEQY
TRBV19	9	TRBJ2-7	ATGQGYEQY
TRBV9	12	TRBJ2-5	ASSVGQGAETQY
TRBV28	10	TRBJ1-5	ASSLGVLPQH
TRBV28	12	TRBJ2-5	ASRPTSALGTQY
TRBV29-1	15	TRBJ2-1	SVEDLGGRDSYNEQF
TRBV30	14	TRBJ1-3	AWSLPGLYSGNTIY
TRBV20-1	12	TRBJ2-5	SATAGGVVETQY
TRBV27	14	TRBJ2-5	ASSPRRGLTEETQY
TRBV5-8	12	TRBJ2-7	ASSPRDRVYEQY
TRBV28	12	TRBJ2-7	ASRLIAALTEQY
TRBV28	12	TRBJ2-7	ASSLTGPTYEQY
TRBV18	13	TRBJ2-7	ASSPPGLVSYEQY
TRBV27	11	TRBJ2-2	VSSFGDGGELF
TRBV15	16	TRBJ1-6	ATSREGGPGMFNSPLH
TRBV7-2	13	TRBJ1-2	ASSTNRGGNYGYT
TRBV4-1	17	TRBJ2-4	ASSQEWTSGLLAKNIQY
TRBV6-4	12	TRBJ2-2	ASSDLLGTGELF
TRBV6-2/TRBV6-3	13	TRBJ2-5	AGGEYRRLQETQY